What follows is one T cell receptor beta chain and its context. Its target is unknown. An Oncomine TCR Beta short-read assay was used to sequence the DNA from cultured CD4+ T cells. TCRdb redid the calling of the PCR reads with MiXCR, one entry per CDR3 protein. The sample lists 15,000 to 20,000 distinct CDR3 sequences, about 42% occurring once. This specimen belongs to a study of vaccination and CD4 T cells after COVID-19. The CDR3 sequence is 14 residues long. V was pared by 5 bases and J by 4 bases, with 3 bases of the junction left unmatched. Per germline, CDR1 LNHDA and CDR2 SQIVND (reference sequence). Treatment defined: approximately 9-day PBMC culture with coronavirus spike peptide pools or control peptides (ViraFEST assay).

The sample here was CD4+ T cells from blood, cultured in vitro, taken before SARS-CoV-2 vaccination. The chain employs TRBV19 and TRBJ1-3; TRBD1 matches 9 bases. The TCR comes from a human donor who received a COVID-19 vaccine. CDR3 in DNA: TGTGCCAGTAGTCCCGGGACAGGGGGAAACACCATATATTTT. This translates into CASSPGTGGNTIYF.